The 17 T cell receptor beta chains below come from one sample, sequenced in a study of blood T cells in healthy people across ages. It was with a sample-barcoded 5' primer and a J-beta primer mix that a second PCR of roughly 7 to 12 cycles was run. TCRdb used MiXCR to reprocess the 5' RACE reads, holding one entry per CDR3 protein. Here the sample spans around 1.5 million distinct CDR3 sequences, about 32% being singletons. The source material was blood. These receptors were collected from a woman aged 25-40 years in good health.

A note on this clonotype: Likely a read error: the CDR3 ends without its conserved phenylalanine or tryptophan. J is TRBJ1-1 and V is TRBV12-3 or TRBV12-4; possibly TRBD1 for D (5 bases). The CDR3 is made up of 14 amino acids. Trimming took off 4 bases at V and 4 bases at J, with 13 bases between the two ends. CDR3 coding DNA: TGTGCCAGCAGTTCCGCATGGGGGGGCACTGAAGCTTTCTTG. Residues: CASSSAWGGTEAFL.

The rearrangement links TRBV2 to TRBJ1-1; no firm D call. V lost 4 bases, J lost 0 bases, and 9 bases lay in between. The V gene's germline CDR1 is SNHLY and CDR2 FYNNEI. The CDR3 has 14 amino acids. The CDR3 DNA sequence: TGTGCCAGCAGTGTCTCCGGTATGAACACTGAAGCTTTCTTT. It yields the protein CASSVSGMNTEAFF.

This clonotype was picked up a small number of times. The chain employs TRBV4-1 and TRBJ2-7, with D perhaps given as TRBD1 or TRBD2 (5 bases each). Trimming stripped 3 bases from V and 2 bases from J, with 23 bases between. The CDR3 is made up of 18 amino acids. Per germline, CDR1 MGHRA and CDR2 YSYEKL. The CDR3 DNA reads TGCGCCAGCAGCCACGCCCTACCCAGCCGGGACGGCACCTACGAGCAGTACTTC. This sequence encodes CASSHALPSRDGTYEQYF.

The CDR3 nucleotides are TGCAGTGCTAGAGGGCTAGCGGGAGGGCCAAACCACGAGCAGTACTTC. Translated: CSARGLAGGPNHEQYF. The rearrangement uses TRBV20-1 and TRBJ2-5; 12 bases line up with TRBD2. The end of the DNA fits TRBJ2-7 better, so the J call may be wrong. This CDR3 is built from 16 residues. CDR1 is DFQATT, CDR2 SNEGSKA, per germline (reference sequence).

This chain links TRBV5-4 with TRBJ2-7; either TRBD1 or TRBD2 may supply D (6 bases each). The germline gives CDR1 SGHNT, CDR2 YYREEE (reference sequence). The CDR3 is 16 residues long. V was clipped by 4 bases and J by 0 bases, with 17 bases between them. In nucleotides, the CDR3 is TGTGCCAGCAGCCTGCGCGGGACACGAAGCTCCTACGAGCAGTACTTC. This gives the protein CASSLRGTRSSYEQYF.

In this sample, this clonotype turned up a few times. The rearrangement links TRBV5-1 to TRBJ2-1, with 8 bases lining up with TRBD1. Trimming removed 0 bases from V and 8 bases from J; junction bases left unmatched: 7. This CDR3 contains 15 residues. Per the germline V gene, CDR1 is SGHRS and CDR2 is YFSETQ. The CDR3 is CASSLDRGLGDEQFF. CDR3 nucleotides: TGCGCCAGCAGCTTGGACAGGGGGTTAGGGGATGAGCAGTTCTTC.

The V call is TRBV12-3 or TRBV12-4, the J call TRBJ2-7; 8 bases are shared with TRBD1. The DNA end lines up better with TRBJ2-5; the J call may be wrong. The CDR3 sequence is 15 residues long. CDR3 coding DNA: TGTGCCAGCAGTTCAAGGGGCAGGGGGCGTGAGACCCAGTACTTC. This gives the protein CASSSRGRGRETQYF.

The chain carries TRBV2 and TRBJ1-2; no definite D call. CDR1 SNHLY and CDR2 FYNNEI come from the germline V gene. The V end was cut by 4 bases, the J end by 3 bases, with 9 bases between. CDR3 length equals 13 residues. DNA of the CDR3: TGTGCCAGCAGTGTCCCGGAGGACTATGGCTACACCTTC. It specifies CASSVPEDYGYTF.

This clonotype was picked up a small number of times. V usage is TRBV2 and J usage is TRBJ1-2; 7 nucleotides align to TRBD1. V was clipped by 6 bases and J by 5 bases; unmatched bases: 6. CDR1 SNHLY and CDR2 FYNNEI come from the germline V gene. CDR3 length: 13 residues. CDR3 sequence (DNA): TGTGCCAGCAGGCCCGGGACAGAATATGGCTACACCTTC. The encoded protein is CASRPGTEYGYTF.

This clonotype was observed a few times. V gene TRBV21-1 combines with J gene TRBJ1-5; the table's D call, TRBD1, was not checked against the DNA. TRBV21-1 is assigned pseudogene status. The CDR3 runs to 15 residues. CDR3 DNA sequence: TGTGCCAGCAGCACAGGGGTCCCAAGCAATCAGCCCCAGCATTTT. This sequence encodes CASSTGVPSNQPQHF.

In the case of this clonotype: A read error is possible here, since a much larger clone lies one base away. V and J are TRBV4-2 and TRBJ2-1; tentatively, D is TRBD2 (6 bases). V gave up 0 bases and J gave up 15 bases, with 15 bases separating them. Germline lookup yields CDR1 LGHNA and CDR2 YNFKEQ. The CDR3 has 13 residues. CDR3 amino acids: CASSQEDSSGRFF. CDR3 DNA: TGTGCCAGCAGCCAAGAAGATAGTAGCGGTAGGTTCTTC.

The CDR3 reads CASSTRFGQGGHEQYF. The CDR3, as DNA: TGTGCCAGCAGCACCCGTTTTGGACAGGGTGGCCACGAGCAGTACTTC. The V and J genes are TRBV7-9 and TRBJ2-7, with 8 bases identical to TRBD1. This CDR3 region has 16 residues. Trimming at V came to 5 bases and at J to 5 bases, leaving 14 bases not matched to a gene. Germline V gene sequence: CDR1 SEHNR, CDR2 FQNEAQ (reference sequence).

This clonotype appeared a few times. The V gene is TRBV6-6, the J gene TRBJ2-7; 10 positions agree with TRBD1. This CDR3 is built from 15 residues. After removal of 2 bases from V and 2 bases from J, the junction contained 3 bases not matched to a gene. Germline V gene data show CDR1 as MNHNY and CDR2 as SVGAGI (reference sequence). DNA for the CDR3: TGTGCCAGCAGTTACGGGACAGGGGCCCCCTACGAGCAGTACTTC. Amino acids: CASSYGTGAPYEQYF.

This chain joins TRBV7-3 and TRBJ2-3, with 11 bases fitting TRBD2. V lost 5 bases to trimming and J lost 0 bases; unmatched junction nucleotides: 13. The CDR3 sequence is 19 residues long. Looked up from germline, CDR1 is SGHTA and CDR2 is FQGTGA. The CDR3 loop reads CASSPRASGRPPSTDTQYF. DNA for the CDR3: TGTGCCAGCAGCCCGCGAGCTAGCGGGAGGCCTCCTAGCACAGATACGCAGTATTTT.

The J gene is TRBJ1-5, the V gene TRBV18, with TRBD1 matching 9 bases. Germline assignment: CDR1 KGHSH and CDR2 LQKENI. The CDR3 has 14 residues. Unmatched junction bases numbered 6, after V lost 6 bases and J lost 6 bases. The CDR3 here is CASSRGQGAQPQHF. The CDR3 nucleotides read TGTGCCAGCTCTCGGGGACAGGGAGCTCAGCCCCAGCATTTT. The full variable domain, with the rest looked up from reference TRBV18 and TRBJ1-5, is NAGVMQNPRHLVRRRGQEARLRCSPMKGHSHVYWYRQLPEEGLKFMVYLQKENIIDESGMPKERFSAEFPKEGPSILRIQQVVRGDSAAYFCASSRGQGAQPQHFGDGTRLSIL.

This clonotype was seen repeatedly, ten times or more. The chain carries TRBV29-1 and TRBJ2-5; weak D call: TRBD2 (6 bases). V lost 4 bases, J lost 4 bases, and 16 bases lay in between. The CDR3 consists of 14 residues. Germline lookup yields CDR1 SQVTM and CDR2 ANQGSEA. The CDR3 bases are TGCAGCGTTGCGATCGGGACTGGGGGAGAGACCCAGTACTTC. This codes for CSVAIGTGGETQYF.

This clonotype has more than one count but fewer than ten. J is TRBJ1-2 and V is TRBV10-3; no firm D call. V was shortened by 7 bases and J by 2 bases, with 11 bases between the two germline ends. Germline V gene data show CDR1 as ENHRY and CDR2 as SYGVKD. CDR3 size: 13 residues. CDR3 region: CAINLDGNYGYTF. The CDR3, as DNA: TGTGCCATCAACCTGGACGGGAACTATGGCTACACCTTC.